A selection of T cell receptor beta chains follows, all from one sample in a study of high-grade serous ovarian cancer treatment subgroups. Sequencing was performed with immunoSEQ multiplex PCR; in TCRdb, only in-frame clones are kept and a portion is missing. This sample has thousands of clones, with 60% to 85% found just once. The sequenced sample was tumor tissue. These TCRs come from a human donor with high-grade serous ovarian cancer. The CDR3 runs from the conserved cysteine through the conserved F or W. A D gene is named only where the DNA matches it firmly. A row's size may be missing; if present it is once, few, many or a size class.

TRBJ1-3 | TRBV9 | NA | NA | TGTGCCAGCAGCGTAGACAGCGGAAACACCATATATTTT | CASSVDSGNTIYF
TRBJ2-5 | TRBV28 | NA | NA | TGTGCCAGCAGTTTGGTGGCAGCTCAAGAGACCCAGTACTTC | CASSLVAAQETQYF
TRBJ1-4 | TRBV7-9 | NA | NA | TGTGCCAGCAGTTCCGGCTGGGGGTCAACTAATGAAAAACTGTTTTTT | CASSSGWGSTNEKLFF
TRBJ2-7 | TRBV5-6 | TRBD2 | few | TGTGCCAGCAGCTTGGTGGGGGAGGGCTCCTACGAGCAGTACTTC | CASSLVGEGSYEQYF
TRBJ1-4 | TRBV5-1 | NA | NA | TGCGCCAGCCGAGGGACTGTCGCAACTAATGAAAAACTGTTTTTT | CASRGTVATNEKLFF
TRBJ1-2 | TRBV4-1 | NA | NA | TGCGCCAGCAGCGAAGTACAGGAGCCCCACTATGGCTACACCTTC | CASSEVQEPHYGYTF
TRBJ2-1 | TRBV19 | TRBD1 | NA | TGTGCCAGTAGTATCCAAAAAACAGGGGAAAATGAGCAGTTCTTC | CASSIQKTGENEQFF
TRBJ1-5 | TRBV30 | TRBD1 | NA | TGTGCCTGGAGTCCCCGGACAGGGGGAAGCAATCAGCCCCAGCATTTT | CAWSPRTGGSNQPQHF
TRBJ1-4 | TRBV18 | NA | NA | TGTGCCAGCTCACCAGGGAGGGAAAAACTGTTTTTT | CASSPGREKLFF
TRBJ2-5 | TRBV6-1 | TRBD1 | NA | TGTGCCAGCAGTCCCTGGGACAGGTCGCAAGAGACCCAGTACTTC | CASSPWDRSQETQYF
TRBJ2-5 | TRBV7-9 | TRBD2 | NA | TGTGCCAGCAGCTTTCAAGCGGGAGGGCCGGAGACCCAGTACTTC | CASSFQAGGPETQYF
TRBJ2-1 | TRBV7-9 | TRBD2 | NA | TGTGCCAGCAGCTTAGCGGGGCGGGGGGCCTACAATGAGCAGTTCTTC | CASSLAGRGAYNEQFF
TRBJ1-5 | TRBV30 | NA | NA | TGTGCCTGGAGTGTACGAGTCGATCAGCCCCAGCATTTT | CAWSVRVDQPQHF
TRBJ2-1 | TRBV13 | NA | NA | TGTGCCAGCAGCTCACATGGGACTCCCTGGTCTGGCAATGAGCAGTTCTTC | CASSSHGTPWSGNEQFF
TRBJ2-5 | TRBV25-1 | NA | few | TGTGCCAGCAGGGGGTCCCAGAAGGAGATCCAAGAGACCCAGTACTTC | CASRGSQKEIQETQYF
TRBJ2-6 | TRBV15 | NA | NA | TGTGCCACCAGCAGAGATAGTTCCTCTGGGGCCAACGTCCTGACTTTC | CATSRDSSSGANVLTF
TRBJ2-7 | TRBV30 | NA | once | TGTGCCTGGAGTGTCACCTACGAGCAGTACTTC | CAWSVTYEQYF
TRBJ2-3 | TRBV7-9 | TRBD1 | NA | TGTGCCAGCAACCCCGGGCAGGGGGCCTCAGATACGCAGTATTTT | CASNPGQGASDTQYF
TRBJ2-5 | TRBV5-1 | NA | NA | TGCGCCAGCAGCTTAAAACAGGGCCCGGAGACCCAGTACTTC | CASSLKQGPETQYF
TRBJ1-3 | TRBV9 | NA | few | TGTGCCAGCAGCGTAGAAGGTGGAAACACCATATATTTT | CASSVEGGNTIYF
TRBJ1-1 | TRBV7-9 | NA | NA | TGTGCCAGCAGAAGGGGGGACGCTGAAGCTTTCTTT | CASRRGDAEAFF
TRBJ2-1 | TRBV13 | TRBD2 | NA | TGTGCCAGCAGCTCCCGGGGGCGGACTAGCGGGTACAATGAGCAGTTCTTC | CASSSRGRTSGYNEQFF
TRBJ1-3 | TRBV18 | NA | NA | TGTGCCAGCTCACCACCTGCCTCTGGAAACACCATATATTTT | CASSPPASGNTIYF
TRBJ1-2 | TRBV28 | NA | NA | TGTGCCAGTAGAAGGGGCCTCGGAGGAGGCTACACCTTC | CASRRGLGGGYTF
TRBJ2-1 | TRBV28 | TRBD2 | NA | TGTGCCAGCGCGATAGCGGGAGGTGCCTACAATGAGCAGTTCTTC | CASAIAGGAYNEQFF
TRBJ2-7 | TRBV2 | NA | NA | TGTGCCAGCACCGAGCGGGGACAGGCCTACGAGCAGTACTTC | CASTERGQAYEQYF
TRBJ1-1 | TRBV10-1 | NA | NA | TGCGCCAGCACTAAGGGATGGAACACTGAAGCTTTCTTT | CASTKGWNTEAFF
TRBJ1-5 | TRBV5-1 | NA | NA | TGCGCCAGCAGCCCGGGACGGGGGCCTAGCAATCAGCCCCAGCATTTT | CASSPGRGPSNQPQHF
TRBJ2-1 | TRBV5-1 | TRBD1 | NA | TGCGCCAGCAGCTTGGCCACAGGGGGCTACAATGAGCAGTTCTTC | CASSLATGGYNEQFF
TRBJ1-3 | TRBV7-2 | NA | NA | TGTGCCAGCAGCTCGACCCGACGAGGCCGGGGAAACACCATATATTTT | CASSSTRRGRGNTIYF
TRBJ2-3 | TRBV10-3 | NA | NA | TGTGCCATCAGTTCCGGGACAATACACACAGATACGCAGTATTTT | CAISSGTIHTDTQYF
TRBJ2-1 | TRBV23-1 | NA | NA | TGCGCCAGCAGTCAATCGGGGCCAGGGGCGTACAATGAGCAGTTCTTC | CASSQSGPGAYNEQFF
TRBJ1-2 | TRBV7-2 | TRBD1 | NA | TGTGCCAGCAGTCCCTGGGTAGGGGGCTACTATGGCTACACCTTC | CASSPWVGGYYGYTF
TRBJ2-1 | TRBV5-1 | NA | NA | TGCGCCAGCAACCTGGGGTCCAGGGGAAACTACAATGAGCAGTTCTTC | CASNLGSRGNYNEQFF
TRBJ2-6 | TRBV4-2 | NA | NA | TGTGCCAGCAGCCAAGATTCGCGGGGGCGGTCTGGGGCCAACGTCCTGACTTTC | CASSQDSRGRSGANVLTF
TRBJ2-3 | TRBV11-2 | TRBD1 | NA | TGTGCCAGCAGCTTAGGGACCGGGACAGTTCAAGATACGCAGTATTTT | CASSLGTGTVQDTQYF
TRBJ2-5 | TRBV11-1 | NA | NA | TGTGCCAGCAGCTTAGGGACTGACTATCAATCGACCCAGTACTTC | CASSLGTDYQSTQYF
TRBJ2-3 | TRBV5-4 | NA | NA | TGTGCCAGCAGCCCCTGGCGAACAGATACGCAGTATTTT | CASSPWRTDTQYF
TRBJ2-3 | TRBV10-3 | NA | NA | TGTGCCATCAGTGAGGTTTCTGCAGATACGCAGTATTTT | CAISEVSADTQYF
TRBJ2-5 | TRBV18 | NA | NA | TGTGCCAGCTCACACCGGGACTCGCCGGGAGAGACCCAGTACTTC | CASSHRDSPGETQYF
TRBJ2-7 | TRBV7-8 | TRBD2 | few | TGTGCCAGCAGCTTATTTTCTAGCGGGAGTACCGAGCAGTACTTC | CASSLFSSGSTEQYF
TRBJ1-1 | TRBV28 | TRBD1 | few | TGTGCCGTTGGACAGGGGATAATTGAAGCTTTCTTT | CAVGQGIIEAFF
TRBJ2-1 | TRBV27 | NA | NA | TGTGCCAGCAGTGGGGGGGCGGGCCCCTCCTCCTACAATGAGCAGTTCTTC | CASSGGAGPSSYNEQFF
TRBJ2-7 | TRBV21-1 | NA | few | TGTGCCAGCACGAGAGGGTATACTCCCTACGAGCAGTACTTC | CASTRGYTPYEQYF
TRBJ1-3 | TRBV9 | NA | NA | TGTGCCAGCAGCGCAGAGGGTGGAAACACCATATATTTT | CASSAEGGNTIYF
TRBJ2-5 | TRBV30 | NA | NA | TGTGCCTGGAGTGTACCTGGGGTACGGAAAGGGGAGACCCAGTACTTC | CAWSVPGVRKGETQYF
TRBJ2-2 | TRBV7-9 | NA | NA | TGTGCCGGCAGCTTAGCAAGAGGATTTTACACCGGGGAGCTGTTTTTT | CAGSLARGFYTGELFF
TRBJ1-5 | TRBV5-1 | NA | NA | TGCGCCAGCAGCTTAGACGGGGCTTATCAGCCCCAGCATTTT | CASSLDGAYQPQHF
TRBJ2-1 | TRBV9 | TRBD2 | NA | TGTGCCAGCAGCGTAGCTTCCTCTAGCGGGTTTAATGAGCAGTTCTTC | CASSVASSSGFNEQFF
TRBJ2-6 | TRBV5-1 | TRBD2 | NA | TGCGCCAGCAACCCCGGGGGGTCCAGCTCTGGGGCCAACGTCCTGACTTTC | CASNPGGSSSGANVLTF
TRBJ1-6 | TRBV2 | TRBD1 | NA | TGTGCCAGCAGTTCCGGGACAGGCAATTCACCCCTCCACTTT | CASSSGTGNSPLHF
TRBJ2-1 | TRBV6-1 | TRBD2 | NA | TGTGCCAGCATCCCGACTAGCGGGGGCTACAATGAGCAGTTCTTC | CASIPTSGGYNEQFF
TRBJ2-7 | TRBV7-8 | NA | NA | TGTGCCAGCAGCTGGGCGGGACGGAAAAGCTCCTACGAGCAGTACTTC | CASSWAGRKSSYEQYF
TRBJ2-2 | TRBV28 | NA | NA | TGTGCCAGCAGGAGGACAGTAGTTAAGAAAAGGACCGGGGAGCTGTTTTTT | CASRRTVVKKRTGELFF
TRBJ2-1 | TRBV5-1 | NA | NA | TGCGCCAGCAGCCCGGACAGCTACAATGAGCAGTTCTTC | CASSPDSYNEQFF
TRBJ1-1 | TRBV28 | NA | NA | TGTGCCAGCAGTTTAGCCTCTGGGGGAACCGTAGGTACTGAAGCTTTCTTT | CASSLASGGTVGTEAFF
TRBJ1-6 | TRBV15 | NA | once | TGTGCCACCAGCAGAGATCGTGGAGGTAATTCACCCCTCCACTTT | CATSRDRGGNSPLHF
TRBJ2-1 | TRBV21-1 | NA | NA | TGTGCCAGCAGCACTTCGGGGGGGCGACACAATGAGCAGTTCTTC | CASSTSGGRHNEQFF